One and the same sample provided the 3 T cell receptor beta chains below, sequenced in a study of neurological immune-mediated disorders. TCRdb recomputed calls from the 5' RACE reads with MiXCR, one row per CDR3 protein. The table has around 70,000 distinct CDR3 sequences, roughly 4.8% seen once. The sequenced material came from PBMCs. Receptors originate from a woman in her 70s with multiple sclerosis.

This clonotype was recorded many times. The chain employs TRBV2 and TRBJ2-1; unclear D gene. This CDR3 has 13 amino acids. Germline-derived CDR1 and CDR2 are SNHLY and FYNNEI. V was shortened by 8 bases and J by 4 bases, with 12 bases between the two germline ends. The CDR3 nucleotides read TGTGCCAGCGTCCCCACACTTTACAATGAGCAGTTCTTC. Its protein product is CASVPTLYNEQFF.

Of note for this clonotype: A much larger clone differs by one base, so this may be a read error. The CDR3 coding sequence is TGTGCCAGCAGTTACTCGGGTTTGAGGGGCTCTGGAAACACCATATATTTT. It yields the protein CASSYSGLRGSGNTIYF. The chain joins TRBV6-5 to TRBJ1-3; the D gene is possibly TRBD1 (5 bases). Germline values: CDR1 MNHEY, CDR2 SVGAGI. Trimming removed 0 bases at V and 0 bases at J, with 12 bases between. The CDR3 has 17 residues.

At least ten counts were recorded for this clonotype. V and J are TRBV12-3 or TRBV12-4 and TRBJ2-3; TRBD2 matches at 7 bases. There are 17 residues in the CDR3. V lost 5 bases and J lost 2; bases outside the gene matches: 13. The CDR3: CASSLSRPGTTTDTQYF. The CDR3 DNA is TGTGCCAGCAGTCTGAGCCGCCCCGGGACTACCACAGATACGCAGTATTTT.